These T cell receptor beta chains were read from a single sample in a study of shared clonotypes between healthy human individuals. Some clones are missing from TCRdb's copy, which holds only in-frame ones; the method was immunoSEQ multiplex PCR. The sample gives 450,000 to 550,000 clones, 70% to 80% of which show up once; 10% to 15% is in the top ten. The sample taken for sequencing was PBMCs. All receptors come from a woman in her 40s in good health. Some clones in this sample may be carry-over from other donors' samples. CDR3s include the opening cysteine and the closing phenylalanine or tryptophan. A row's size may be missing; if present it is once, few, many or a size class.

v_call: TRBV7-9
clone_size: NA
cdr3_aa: CASSHPSGANVLTF

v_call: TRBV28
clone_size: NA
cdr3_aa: CASSMGLAVFYEQYF

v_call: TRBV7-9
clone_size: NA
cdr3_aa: CASSLVVDQPQHF

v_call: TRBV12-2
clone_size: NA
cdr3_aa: CASRLGQGKRSNQPQHF

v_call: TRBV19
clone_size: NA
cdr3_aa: CASSIGLEQYF

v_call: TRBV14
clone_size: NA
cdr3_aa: CASSQAGLAGNEQFF

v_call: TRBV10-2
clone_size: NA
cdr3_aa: CASSEQIGEHYGYTF

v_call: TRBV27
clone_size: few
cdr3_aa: CASKTAGLGTEAFF

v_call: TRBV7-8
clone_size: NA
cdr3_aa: CASSFDRTGIAYGYTF

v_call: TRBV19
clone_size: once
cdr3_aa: CASSIPGRAVDTQYF

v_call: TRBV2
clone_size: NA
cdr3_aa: CASSGGQGGDYGYTF

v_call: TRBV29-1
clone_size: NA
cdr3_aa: CSVVQGANTGELFF

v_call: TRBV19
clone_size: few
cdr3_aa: CASSVGRDNEQFF

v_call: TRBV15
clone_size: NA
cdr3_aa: CATSRDLYEQFF

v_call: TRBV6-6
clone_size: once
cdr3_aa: CASSYEQGLTDTQYF

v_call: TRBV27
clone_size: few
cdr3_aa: CASRTPGQGIYEQYF

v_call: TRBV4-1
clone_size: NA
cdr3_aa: CASSQGPARKNTEAFF

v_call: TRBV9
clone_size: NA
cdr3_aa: CASSVGTLSYEQYF

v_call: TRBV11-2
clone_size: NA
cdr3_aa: CASSLGTSGGYNEQFF

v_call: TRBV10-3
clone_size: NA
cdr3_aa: CAITRESTDTQYF

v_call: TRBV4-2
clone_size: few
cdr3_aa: CASSQEPGANVLTF

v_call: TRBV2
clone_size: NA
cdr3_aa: CASSENLNEQYF

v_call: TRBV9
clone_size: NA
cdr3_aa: CASTLAGGSLETQYF

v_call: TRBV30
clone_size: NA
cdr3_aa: CAWSVLAGVDEQFF

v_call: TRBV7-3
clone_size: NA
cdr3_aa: CASSLSGAINEQFF

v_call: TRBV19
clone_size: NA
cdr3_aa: CATMTPTNEKLFF

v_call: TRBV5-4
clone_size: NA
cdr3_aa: CASSLYGSHGPPQHF

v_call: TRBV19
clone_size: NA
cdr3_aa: CASSIARGGETQYF

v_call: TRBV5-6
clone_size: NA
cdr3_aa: CASSSTGTGVTGANVLTF

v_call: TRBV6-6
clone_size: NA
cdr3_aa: CASSQSYEQYF

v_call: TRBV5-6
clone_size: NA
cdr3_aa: CASSAQDTQYF

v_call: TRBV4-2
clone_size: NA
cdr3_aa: CASSRERRDEKLFF

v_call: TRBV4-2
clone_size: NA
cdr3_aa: CASSQEVLATDTQYF

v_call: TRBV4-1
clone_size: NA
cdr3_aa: CASSQDPRAPRKRGYTF

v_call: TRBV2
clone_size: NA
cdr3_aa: CASTRPSGSTGELFF

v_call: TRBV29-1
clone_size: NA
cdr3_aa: CSVGRGRDQETQYF

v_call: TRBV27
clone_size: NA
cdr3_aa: CASSPSPLAGSSYNEQFF

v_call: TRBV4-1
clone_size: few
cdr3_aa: CASSPRGPGNTIYF

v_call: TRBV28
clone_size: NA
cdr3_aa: CASSTRGGAKTQYF

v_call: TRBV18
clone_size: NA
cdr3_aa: CASSRLTQMGETQYF

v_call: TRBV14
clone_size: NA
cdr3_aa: CASSQSGYEQYF

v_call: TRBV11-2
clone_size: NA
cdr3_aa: CASSLTPGITYNEQFF

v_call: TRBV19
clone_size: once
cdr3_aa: CASSTTRPTLTSNQPQHF

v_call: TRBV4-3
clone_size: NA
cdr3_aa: CASSQVPLAGGPVLNEQFF

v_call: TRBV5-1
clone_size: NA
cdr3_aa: CASSLGSPDYNEQFF

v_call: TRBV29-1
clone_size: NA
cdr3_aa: CSARQGGSEKLFF

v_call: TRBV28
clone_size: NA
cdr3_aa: CASSLWGLAGGGSYEQYF

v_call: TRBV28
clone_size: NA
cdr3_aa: CASSQGLAGAVAYEQYF

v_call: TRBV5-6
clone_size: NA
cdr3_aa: CASSLGQHYEQYF

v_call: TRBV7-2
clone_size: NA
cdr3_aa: CASSLEGDRGLYDEQFF

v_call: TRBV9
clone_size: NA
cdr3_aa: CASSVVGGSIYEQYF

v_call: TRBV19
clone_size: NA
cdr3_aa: CASNLAGGRYEQFF

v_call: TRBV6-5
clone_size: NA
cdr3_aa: CASSYFRDRNTEAFF